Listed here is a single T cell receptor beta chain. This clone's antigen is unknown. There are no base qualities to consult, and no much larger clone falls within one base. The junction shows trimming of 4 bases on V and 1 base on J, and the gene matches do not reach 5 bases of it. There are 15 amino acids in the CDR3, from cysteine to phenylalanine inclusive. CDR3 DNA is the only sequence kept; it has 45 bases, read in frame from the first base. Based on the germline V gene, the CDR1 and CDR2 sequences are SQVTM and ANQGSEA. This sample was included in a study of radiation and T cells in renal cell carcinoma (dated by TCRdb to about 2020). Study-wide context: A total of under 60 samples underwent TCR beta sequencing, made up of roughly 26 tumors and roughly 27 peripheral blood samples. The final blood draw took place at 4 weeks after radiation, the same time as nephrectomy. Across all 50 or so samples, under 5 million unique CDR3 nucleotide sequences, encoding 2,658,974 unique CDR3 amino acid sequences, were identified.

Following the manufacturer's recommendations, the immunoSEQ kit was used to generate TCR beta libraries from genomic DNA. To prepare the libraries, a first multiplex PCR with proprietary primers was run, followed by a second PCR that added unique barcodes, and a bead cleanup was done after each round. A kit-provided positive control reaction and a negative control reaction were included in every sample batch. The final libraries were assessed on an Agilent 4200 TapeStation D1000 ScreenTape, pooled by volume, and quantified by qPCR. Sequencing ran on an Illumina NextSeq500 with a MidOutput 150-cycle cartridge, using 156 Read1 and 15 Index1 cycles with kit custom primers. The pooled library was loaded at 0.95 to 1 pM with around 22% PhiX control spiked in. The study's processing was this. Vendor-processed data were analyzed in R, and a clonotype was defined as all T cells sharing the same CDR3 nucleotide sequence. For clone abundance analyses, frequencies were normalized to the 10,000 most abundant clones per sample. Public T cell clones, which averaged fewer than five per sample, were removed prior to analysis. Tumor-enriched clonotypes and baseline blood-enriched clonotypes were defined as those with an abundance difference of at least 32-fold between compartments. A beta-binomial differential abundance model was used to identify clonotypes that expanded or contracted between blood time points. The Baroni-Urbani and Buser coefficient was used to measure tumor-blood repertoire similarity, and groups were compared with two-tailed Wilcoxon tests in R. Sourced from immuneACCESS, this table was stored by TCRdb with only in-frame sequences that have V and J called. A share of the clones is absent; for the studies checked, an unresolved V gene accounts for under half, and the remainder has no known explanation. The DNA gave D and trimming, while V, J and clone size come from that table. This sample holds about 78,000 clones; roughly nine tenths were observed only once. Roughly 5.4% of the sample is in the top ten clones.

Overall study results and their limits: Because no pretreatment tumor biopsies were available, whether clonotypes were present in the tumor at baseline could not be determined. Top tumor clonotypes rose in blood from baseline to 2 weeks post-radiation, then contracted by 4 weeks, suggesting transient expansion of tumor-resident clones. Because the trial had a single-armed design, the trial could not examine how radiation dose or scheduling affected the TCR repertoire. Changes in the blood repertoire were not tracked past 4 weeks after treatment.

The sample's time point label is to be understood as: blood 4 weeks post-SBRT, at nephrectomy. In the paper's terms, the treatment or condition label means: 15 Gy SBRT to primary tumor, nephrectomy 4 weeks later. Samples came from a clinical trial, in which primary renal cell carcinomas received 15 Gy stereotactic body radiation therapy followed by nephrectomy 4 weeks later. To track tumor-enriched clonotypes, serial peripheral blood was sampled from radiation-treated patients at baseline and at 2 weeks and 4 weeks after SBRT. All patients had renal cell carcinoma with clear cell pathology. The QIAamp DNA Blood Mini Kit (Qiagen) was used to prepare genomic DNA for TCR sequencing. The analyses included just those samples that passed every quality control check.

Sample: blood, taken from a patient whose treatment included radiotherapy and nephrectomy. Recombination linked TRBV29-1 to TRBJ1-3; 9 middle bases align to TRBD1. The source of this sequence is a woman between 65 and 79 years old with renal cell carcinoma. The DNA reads TGCAGCGTTGGGAAAGGGACAGGGTCTGGAAACACCATATATTTT. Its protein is CSVGKGTGSGNTIYF. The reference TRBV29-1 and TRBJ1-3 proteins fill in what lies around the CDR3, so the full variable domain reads SAVISQKPSRDICQRGTSLTIQCQVDSQVTMMFWYRQQPGQSLTLIATANQGSEATYESGFVIDKFPISRPNLTFSTLTVSNMSPEDSSIYLCSVGKGTGSGNTIYFGEGSWLTVV.